This T cell receptor (beta chain) is from a study of early T cells in non-severe SARS-CoV-2 infection. TCRdb re-called the 5' RACE reads through MiXCR, storing one row per CDR3 protein. The table has tens of thousands of distinct CDR3 sequences, 4% to 5.5% seen once; the top ten hold 6.6%. This clonotype was detected many times. The CDR3 has 16 amino acids. Trimming cost V 4 bases and J 5 bases; bases outside gene matches: 7. Germline V gene sequence: CDR1 SGHRS, CDR2 YFSETQ. V is TRBV5-1 and J is TRBJ2-2, with 11 nucleotides matching TRBD2. The sample taken for sequencing was whole blood. The sequence came from an adult who was a healthcare worker with PCR-confirmed SARS-CoV-2 infection or an uninfected control (not recorded which). Here the CDR3 DNA reads TGCGCCAGCAGCCTATTAGCGGGAGGGCGGACCGGGGAGCTGTTTTTT. Translation: CASSLLAGGRTGELFF.